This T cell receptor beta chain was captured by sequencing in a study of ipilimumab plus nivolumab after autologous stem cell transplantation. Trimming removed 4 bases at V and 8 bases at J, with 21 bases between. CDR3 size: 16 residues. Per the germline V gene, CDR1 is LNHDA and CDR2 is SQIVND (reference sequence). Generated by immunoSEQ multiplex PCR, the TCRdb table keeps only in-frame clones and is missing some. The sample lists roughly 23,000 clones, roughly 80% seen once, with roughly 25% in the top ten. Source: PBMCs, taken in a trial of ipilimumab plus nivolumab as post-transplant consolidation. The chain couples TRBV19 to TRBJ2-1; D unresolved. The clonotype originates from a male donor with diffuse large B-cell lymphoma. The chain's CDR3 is CASSRVVQALFDEQFF. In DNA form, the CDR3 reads TGTGCCAGTAGTAGAGTAGTTCAGGCCCTGTTCGATGAGCAGTTCTTC.